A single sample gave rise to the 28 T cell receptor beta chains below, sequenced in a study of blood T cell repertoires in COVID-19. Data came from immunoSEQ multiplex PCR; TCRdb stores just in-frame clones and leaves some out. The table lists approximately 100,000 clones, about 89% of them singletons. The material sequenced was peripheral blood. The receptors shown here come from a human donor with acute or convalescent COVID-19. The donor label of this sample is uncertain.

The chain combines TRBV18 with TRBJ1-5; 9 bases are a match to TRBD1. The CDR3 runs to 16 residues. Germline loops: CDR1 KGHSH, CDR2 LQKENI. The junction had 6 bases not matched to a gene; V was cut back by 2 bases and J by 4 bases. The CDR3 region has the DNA TGTGCCAGCTCACCAGAAGGGACAGGGAGAAATCAGCCCCAGCATTTT. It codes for CASSPEGTGRNQPQHF.

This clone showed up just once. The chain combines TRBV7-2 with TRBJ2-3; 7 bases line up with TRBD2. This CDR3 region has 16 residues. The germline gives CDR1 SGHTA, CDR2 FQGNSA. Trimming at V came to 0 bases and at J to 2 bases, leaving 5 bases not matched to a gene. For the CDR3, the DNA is TGTGCCAGCAGCTTAGCGCGGCTAGCGGTCACAGATACGCAGTATTTT. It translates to CASSLARLAVTDTQYF.

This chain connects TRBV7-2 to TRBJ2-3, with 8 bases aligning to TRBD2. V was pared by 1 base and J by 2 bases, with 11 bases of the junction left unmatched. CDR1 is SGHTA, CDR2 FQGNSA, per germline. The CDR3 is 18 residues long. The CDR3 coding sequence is TGTGCCAGCAGCTTAGGGGCCGGGGGTAGCGGGAACACAGATACGCAGTATTTT. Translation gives CASSLGAGGSGNTDTQYF.

The DNA for the CDR3 is TGTGCCAGCAGTTTATGGTCAGGACAGGTGAACACTGAAGCTTTCTTT. Amino acid sequence: CASSLWSGQVNTEAFF. V and J are TRBV28 and TRBJ1-1, with 7 bases matching TRBD1. The CDR3 is made up of 16 amino acids. Germline CDR1 and CDR2: MDHEN and SYDVKM. V was pared by 0 bases and J by 0 bases, with 4 bases of the junction left unmatched. The variable domain in full, completed from reference TRBV28 and TRBJ1-1, reads DVKVTQSSRYLVKRTGEKVFLECVQDMDHENMFWYRQDPGLGLRLIYFSYDVKMKEKGDIPEGYSVSREKKERFSLILESASTNQTSMYLCASSLWSGQVNTEAFFGQGTRLTVV.

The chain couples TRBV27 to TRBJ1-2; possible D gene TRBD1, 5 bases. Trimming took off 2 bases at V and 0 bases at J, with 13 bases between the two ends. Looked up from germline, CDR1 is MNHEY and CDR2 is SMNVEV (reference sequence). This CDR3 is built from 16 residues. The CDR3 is CASSLVGGTANYGYTF. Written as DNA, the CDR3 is TGTGCCAGCAGTTTAGTCGGGGGTACGGCTAACTATGGCTACACCTTC.

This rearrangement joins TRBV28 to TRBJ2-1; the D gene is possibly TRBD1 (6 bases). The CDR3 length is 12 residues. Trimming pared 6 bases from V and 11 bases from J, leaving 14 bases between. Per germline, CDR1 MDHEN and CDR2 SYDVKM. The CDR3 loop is CASSRGQPKQFF. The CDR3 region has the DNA TGTGCCAGCAGCCGTGGACAGCCGAAGCAGTTCTTC.

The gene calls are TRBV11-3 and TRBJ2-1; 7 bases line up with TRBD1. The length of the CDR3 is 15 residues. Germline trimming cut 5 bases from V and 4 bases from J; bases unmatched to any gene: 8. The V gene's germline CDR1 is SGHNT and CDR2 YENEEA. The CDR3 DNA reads TGTGCCAGCAGCCCGTGGGACAGACCTTACAATGAGCAGTTCTTC. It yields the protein CASSPWDRPYNEQFF.

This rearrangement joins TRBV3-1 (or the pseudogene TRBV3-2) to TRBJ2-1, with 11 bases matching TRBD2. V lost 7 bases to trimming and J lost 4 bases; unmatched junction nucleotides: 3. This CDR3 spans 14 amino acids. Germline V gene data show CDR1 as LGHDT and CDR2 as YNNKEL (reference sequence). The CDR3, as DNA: TGTGCCAGCATCGGGACTAGCGGATACAATGAGCAGTTCTTC. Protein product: CASIGTSGYNEQFF.

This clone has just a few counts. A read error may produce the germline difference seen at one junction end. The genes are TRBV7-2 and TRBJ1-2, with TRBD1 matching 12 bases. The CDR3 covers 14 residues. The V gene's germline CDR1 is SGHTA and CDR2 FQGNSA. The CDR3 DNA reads TGTGCCAGCACCTTATTCCGGGACAGGGGGCCCTACACCTTC. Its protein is CASTLFRDRGPYTF.

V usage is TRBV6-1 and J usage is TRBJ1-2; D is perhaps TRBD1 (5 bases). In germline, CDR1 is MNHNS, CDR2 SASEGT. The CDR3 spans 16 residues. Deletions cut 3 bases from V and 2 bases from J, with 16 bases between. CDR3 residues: CASSDALRGINYGYTF. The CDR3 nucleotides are TGTGCCAGCAGTGACGCCTTGCGGGGGATAAACTATGGCTACACCTTC.

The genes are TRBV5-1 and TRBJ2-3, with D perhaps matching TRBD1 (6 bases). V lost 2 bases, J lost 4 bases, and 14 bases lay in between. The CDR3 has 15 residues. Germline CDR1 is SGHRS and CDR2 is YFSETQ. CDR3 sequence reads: CASSFQGLSADTQYF. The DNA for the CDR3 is TGCGCCAGCAGCTTCCAGGGGTTGAGCGCAGATACGCAGTATTTT.

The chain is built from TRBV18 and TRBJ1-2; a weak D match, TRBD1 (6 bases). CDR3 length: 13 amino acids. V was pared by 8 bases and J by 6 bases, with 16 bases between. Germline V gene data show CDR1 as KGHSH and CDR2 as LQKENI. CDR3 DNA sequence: TGTGCCAGCACTCAGGGGTTTGGAGATGGCTACACCTTC. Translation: CASTQGFGDGYTF. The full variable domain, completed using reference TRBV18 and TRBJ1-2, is NAGVMQNPRHLVRRRGQEARLRCSPMKGHSHVYWYRQLPEEGLKFMVYLQKENIIDESGMPKERFSAEFPKEGPSILRIQQVVRGDSAAYFCASTQGFGDGYTFGSGTRLTVV.

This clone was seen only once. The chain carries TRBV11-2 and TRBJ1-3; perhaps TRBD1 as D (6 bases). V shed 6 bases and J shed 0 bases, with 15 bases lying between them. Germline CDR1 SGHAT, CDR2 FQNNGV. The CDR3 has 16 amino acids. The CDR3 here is CASRHLKTGSGNTIYF. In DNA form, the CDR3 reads TGTGCCAGCAGACACCTTAAGACAGGCTCTGGAAACACCATATATTTT.

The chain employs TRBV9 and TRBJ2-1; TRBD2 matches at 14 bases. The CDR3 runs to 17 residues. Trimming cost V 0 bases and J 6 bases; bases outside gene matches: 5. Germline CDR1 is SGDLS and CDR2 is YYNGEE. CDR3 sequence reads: CASSVDGTSGRGNEQFF. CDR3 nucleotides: TGTGCCAGCAGCGTAGACGGGACTAGCGGGAGAGGCAATGAGCAGTTCTTC.

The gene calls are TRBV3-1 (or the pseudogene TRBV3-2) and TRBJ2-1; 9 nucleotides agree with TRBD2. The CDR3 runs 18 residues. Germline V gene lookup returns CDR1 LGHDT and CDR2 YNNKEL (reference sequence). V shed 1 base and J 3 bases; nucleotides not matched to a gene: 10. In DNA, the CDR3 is TGTGCCAGCAGCCAAGGTGTTAGCGGGGGTCCGTTCTACAATGAGCAGTTCTTC. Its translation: CASSQGVSGGPFYNEQFF.

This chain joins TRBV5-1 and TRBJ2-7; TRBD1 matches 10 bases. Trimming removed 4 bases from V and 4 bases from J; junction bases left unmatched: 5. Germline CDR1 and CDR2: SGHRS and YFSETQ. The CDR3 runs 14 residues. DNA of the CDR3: TGCGCCAGCAGCGGGGGACAGGGGTTATACGAGCAGTACTTC. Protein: CASSGGQGLYEQYF.

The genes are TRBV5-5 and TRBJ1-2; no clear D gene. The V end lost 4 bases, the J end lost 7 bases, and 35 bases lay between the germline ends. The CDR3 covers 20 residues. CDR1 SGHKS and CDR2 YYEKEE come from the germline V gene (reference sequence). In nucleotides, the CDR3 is TGTGCCAGCAGCCCTTTTGGCAATCCCGCCCTCGCCCCCGCGGCATCTGGCTACACCTTC. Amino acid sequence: CASSPFGNPALAPAASGYTF.

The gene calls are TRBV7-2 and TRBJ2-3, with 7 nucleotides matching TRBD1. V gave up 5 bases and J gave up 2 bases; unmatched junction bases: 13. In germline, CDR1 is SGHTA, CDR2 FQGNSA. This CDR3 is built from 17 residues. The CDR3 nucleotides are TGTGCCAGCAGCCTTGACCGGGACAGCCATTTCACAGATACGCAGTATTTT. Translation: CASSLDRDSHFTDTQYF. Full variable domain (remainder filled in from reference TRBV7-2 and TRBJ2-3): GAGVSQSPSNKVTEKGKDVELRCDPISGHTALYWYRQSLGQGLEFLIYFQGNSAPDKSGLPSDRFSAERTGGSVSTLTIQRTQQEDSAVYLCASSLDRDSHFTDTQYFGPGTRLTVL.

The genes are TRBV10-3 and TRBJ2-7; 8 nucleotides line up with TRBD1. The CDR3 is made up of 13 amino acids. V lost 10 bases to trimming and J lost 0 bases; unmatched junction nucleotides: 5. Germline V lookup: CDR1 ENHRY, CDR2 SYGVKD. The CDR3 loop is CATTGAHSYEQYF. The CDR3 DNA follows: TGTGCCACGACAGGGGCCCACTCCTACGAGCAGTACTTC.

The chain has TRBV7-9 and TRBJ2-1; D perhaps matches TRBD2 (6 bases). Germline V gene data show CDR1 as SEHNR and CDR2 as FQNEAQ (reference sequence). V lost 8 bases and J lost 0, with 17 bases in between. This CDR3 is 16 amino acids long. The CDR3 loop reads CASLGGGPSSYNEQFF. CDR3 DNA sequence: TGTGCCAGCCTGGGAGGAGGACCCAGCTCCTACAATGAGCAGTTCTTC.

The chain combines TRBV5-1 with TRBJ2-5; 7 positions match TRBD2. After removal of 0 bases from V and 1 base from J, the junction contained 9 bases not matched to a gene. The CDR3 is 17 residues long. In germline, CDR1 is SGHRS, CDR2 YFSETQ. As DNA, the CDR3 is TGCGCCAGCAGCTTGGCTTTTAGGGACTACGTCCAAGAGACCCAGTACTTC. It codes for CASSLAFRDYVQETQYF.

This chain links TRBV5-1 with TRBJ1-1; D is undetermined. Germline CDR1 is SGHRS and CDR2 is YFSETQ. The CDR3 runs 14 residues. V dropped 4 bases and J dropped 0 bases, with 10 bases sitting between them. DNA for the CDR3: TGCGCCAGCAGCCCCAATGGAGTGAACACTGAAGCTTTCTTT. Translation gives CASSPNGVNTEAFF. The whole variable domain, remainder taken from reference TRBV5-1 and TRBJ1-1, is KAGVTQTPRYLIKTRGQQVTLSCSPISGHRSVSWYQQTPGQGLQFLFEYFSETQRNKGNFPGRFSGRQFSNSRSEMNVSTLELGDSALYLCASSPNGVNTEAFFGQGTRLTVV.

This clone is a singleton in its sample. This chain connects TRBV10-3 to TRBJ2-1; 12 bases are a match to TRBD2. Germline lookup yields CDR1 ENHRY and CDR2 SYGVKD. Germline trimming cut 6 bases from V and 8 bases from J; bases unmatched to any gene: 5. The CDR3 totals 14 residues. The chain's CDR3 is CAIRLAGGLDEQFF. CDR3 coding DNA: TGTGCCATCAGACTAGCGGGAGGTCTGGATGAGCAGTTCTTC.

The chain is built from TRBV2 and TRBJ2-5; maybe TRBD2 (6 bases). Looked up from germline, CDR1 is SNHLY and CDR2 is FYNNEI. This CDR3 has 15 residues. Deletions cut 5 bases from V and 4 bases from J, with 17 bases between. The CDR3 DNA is TGTGCCAGCAGTTTGGCCGGGAGAGGACGAGAGACCCAGTACTTC. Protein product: CASSLAGRGRETQYF.

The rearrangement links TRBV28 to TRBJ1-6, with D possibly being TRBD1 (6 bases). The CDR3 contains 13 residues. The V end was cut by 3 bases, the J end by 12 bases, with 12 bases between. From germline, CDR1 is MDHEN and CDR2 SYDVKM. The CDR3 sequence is CASSFPTGKPLHF. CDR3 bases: TGTGCCAGCAGTTTCCCTACAGGGAAACCCCTCCACTTT.

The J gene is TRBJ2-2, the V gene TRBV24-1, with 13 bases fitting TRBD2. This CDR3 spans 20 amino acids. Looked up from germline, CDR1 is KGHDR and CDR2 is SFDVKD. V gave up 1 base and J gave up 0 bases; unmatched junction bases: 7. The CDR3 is CATSDLRTSGRRANTGELFF. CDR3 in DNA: TGTGCCACCAGTGATTTAAGGACTAGCGGGAGAAGGGCGAACACCGGGGAGCTGTTTTTT.

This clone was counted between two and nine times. The CDR3 DNA follows: TGTGCCAGCAGCTTAGTTGCGGGGGTAACGGAAAAACTGTTTTTT. This encodes CASSLVAGVTEKLFF. This chain connects TRBV7-2 to TRBJ1-4, with TRBD1 as a possible D gene (5 bases). Deletions cut 1 base from V and 8 bases from J, with 14 bases between. The CDR3 consists of 15 residues. CDR1 and CDR2 from the germline V gene are SGHTA and FQGNSA.

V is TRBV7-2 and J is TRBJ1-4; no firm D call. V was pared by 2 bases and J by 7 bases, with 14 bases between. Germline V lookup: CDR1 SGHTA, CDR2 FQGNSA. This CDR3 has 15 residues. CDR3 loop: CASSLLAGLSEKLFF. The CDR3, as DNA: TGTGCCAGCAGCTTACTTGCGGGGTTATCTGAAAAACTGTTTTTT. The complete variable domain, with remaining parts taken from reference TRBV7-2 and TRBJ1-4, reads GAGVSQSPSNKVTEKGKDVELRCDPISGHTALYWYRQSLGQGLEFLIYFQGNSAPDKSGLPSDRFSAERTGGSVSTLTIQRTQQEDSAVYLCASSLLAGLSEKLFFGSGTQLSVL.